This is a list of T cell receptor beta chains from one sample in a study of T cells in Graves' hyperthyroidism and ophthalmopathy. TCRdb reprocessed the multiplex PCR reads via MiXCR and lists one record per CDR3 protein. The table shows approximately 870,000 distinct CDR3 sequences, with roughly 40% occurring only once. The material sequenced was blood. The source is a man younger than 35 with Graves' hyperthyroidism. Both conserved end residues are part of each CDR3. The order of the fields is V gene, clone size, D gene, J gene, CDR3 DNA, CDR3 protein. A D gene is named only where the DNA matches it firmly. Not every row has a clone size; where given, it reads once, few, many or a size class.

>TRBV2|many|TRBD1|TRBJ2-7
TGTGCCAGCAGCGGGACAGGGGACCACGAGCAGTACTTC
CASSGTGDHEQYF
>TRBV19|-|-|TRBJ2-7
TGTGCCAGTAACCCAGGCAGAGACAGGACCTACGAGCAGTACTTC
CASNPGRDRTYEQYF
>TRBV7-6|few|TRBD1|TRBJ1-4
TGTGCCAGCAGCTTAGAGGGGGCGGACGGCTCGGGAAAACTGTTTTTT
CASSLEGADGSGKLFF
>TRBV11-2|many|-|TRBJ1-1
TGTGCCAGCAGCTTAAACTGGGCAGGGGAAGCTTTCTTT
CASSLNWAGEAFF
>TRBV7-9|-|TRBD1|TRBJ1-1
TGTGCCGGCAGTTACGGGGACAGGGAGAACACTGAAGCTTTCTTT
CAGSYGDRENTEAFF
>TRBV9|many|-|TRBJ1-2
TGTGCCAGCAGCGTAGACACCGGCGAAGGCTACACCTTC
CASSVDTGEGYTF
>TRBV29-1|-|-|TRBJ1-4
TGCAGCGCCTCAAGGGGGGGGGGGGCTAATGAAAAACTGTTTTTT
CSASRGGGANEKLFF
>TRBV7-8|-|TRBD1|TRBJ1-1
TGTGCCAGCAGCTTAGGATACAGGGGCACTGAAGCTTTCTTT
CASSLGYRGTEAFF
>TRBV2|once|TRBD1|TRBJ1-6
TGTGCCAGCAGTTACGGGACAGGGGTGAATTCACCCCTCCACTTT
CASSYGTGVNSPLHF
>TRBV20-1|-|-|TRBJ2-7
TGCAGTGCCACCGACCGGGCCAGGGGCTACGAGCAGTACTTC
CSATDRARGYEQYF
>TRBV2|many|TRBD2|TRBJ2-2
TGTGCCAGCATCCCGCGGGGGGGAACCGGGGAGCTGTTTTTT
CASIPRGGTGELFF
>TRBV14|few|-|TRBJ1-1
TGTGCCAGCAGCCAAGACCAGGGTCAGAACACTGAAGCTTTCTTT
CASSQDQGQNTEAFF
>TRBV7-2|many|-|TRBJ2-2
TGTGCCAGCAGCTTAGGTTTAGTGCGGACCGGGGAGCTGTTTTTT
CASSLGLVRTGELFF
>TRBV2|many|TRBD1|TRBJ1-1
TGTGCCAGCACCGTGGGACAGCTGAACACTGAAGCTTTCTTT
CASTVGQLNTEAFF
>TRBV5-1|many|TRBD1|TRBJ2-7
TGCGCCAGCACCCTCGACAGGGGACCCCACGAGCAGTACTTC
CASTLDRGPHEQYF
>TRBV29-1|-|-|TRBJ2-3
TGCAGCGTTGATATGTTGGGGGATACGCAGTATTTT
CSVDMLGDTQYF
>TRBV5-1|few|-|TRBJ2-7
TGCGCCAGTTCGACAAGAGGGACAAGCTGGGACGAGCAGTACTTC
CASSTRGTSWDEQYF
>TRBV7-9|few|TRBD2|TRBJ2-2
TGTGCCAGCAGCCTGCTCACTAGCGGGAACACCGGGGAGCTGTTTTTT
CASSLLTSGNTGELFF
>TRBV7-2|few|-|TRBJ1-5
TGTGCCAGCAGCTTAGTTGGGGGCTTCAATAATCAGCCCCAGCATTTT
CASSLVGGFNNQPQHF
>TRBV7-2|once|-|TRBJ1-2
TGTGCCAGCAGCTTATGGTCTGGCGGGGGGAACTATGGCTACACCTTC
CASSLWSGGGNYGYTF
>TRBV11-2|-|-|TRBJ2-2
TGTGCCACCAGGCGTACCCTAGCCGGGGAGCTGTTTTTT
CATRRTLAGELFF
>TRBV5-1|few|-|TRBJ2-7
TGCGCCAGCGCCCGTGGGCGGACCTCCTACGAGCAGTACTTC
CASARGRTSYEQYF
>TRBV4-1|-|TRBD1|TRBJ2-2
TGCGCCAGCAGCCACGCCGGGACAGGGGACACCGGGGAGCTGTTTTTT
CASSHAGTGDTGELFF
>TRBV15|-|-|TRBJ2-7
TGTGCCACCAGCAGCGGATCCGAGCAGTACTTC
CATSSGSEQYF
>TRBV7-3|-|TRBD1|TRBJ2-2
TGTGCCAGCAGCTCCGGTGGACAGGGCGGGGAGCTGTTTTTT
CASSSGGQGGELFF
>TRBV7-3|many|-|TRBJ2-2
TGTGCCAGCAGCTTAGCCGGGGGCGAGACCGGGGAGCTGTTTTTT
CASSLAGGETGELFF
>TRBV2|-|TRBD1|TRBJ2-7
TGTGCCAGCAGTCCTCCGACAGGGAGCTCCTACGAGCAGTACTTC
CASSPPTGSSYEQYF
>TRBV6-1|few|-|TRBJ1-1
TGTGCCAGCAGTGAATCGGGGGTCCGGGCTGAAGCTTTCTTT
CASSESGVRAEAFF
>TRBV7-9|few|-|TRBJ1-1
TGTGCCAGCAGCCCGGATCGGGGGATGAACACTGAAGCTTTCTTT
CASSPDRGMNTEAFF
>TRBV7-2|many|-|TRBJ1-5
TGTGCCAGCAGCTTATGGGAACATCAGCCCCAGCATTTT
CASSLWEHQPQHF
>TRBV24-1|-|-|TRBJ1-1
TGTGCCGCCAGTAATAAGGGCGCCGCTTTCTTT
CAASNKGAAFF
>TRBV5-1|few|TRBD1|TRBJ2-7
TGCGCCAGCAGCTCTCCGGACAGGGGGACCTACGAGCAGTACTTC
CASSSPDRGTYEQYF
>TRBV20-1|many|-|TRBJ1-1
TGCAGTGCTAGTGGCTTCATGAACACTGAAGCTTTCTTT
CSASGFMNTEAFF
>TRBV29-1|-|TRBD1|TRBJ1-1
TGCAGCGTTGTCCTATTTAGGACAGGGGGACGAGCTTTCTTT
CSVVLFRTGGRAFF